This TCR beta chain was documented in a study of T cells and Merkel cell carcinoma outcomes. Findings and caveats of the study: In Merkel cell carcinoma, repertoire and T-cell density reportedly predicted outcomes.

The data were produced by immunoSEQ multiplex PCR, yet TCRdb's version contains in-frame clones alone and is incomplete. The sample has 500 to 650 clones; over 85% are singletons. The CDR3 covers 14 residues. In germline, CDR1 is SGHTA, CDR2 FQGTGA. The V segment lost 2 bases and the J segment 6 bases; nucleotides outside the gene matches: 2. Comments on this clone: Its target is unknown.

V usage is TRBV7-3 and J usage is TRBJ2-2; 8 nucleotides agree with TRBD2. The source is a human donor with Merkel cell carcinoma. The source material was tumor tissue from Merkel cell carcinoma. The CDR3 protein is CASSLASGPGELFF. CDR3 nucleotides: TGTGCCAGCAGCTTAGCTAGCGGGCCCGGGGAGCTGTTTTTT. Looking up the rest from reference TRBV7-3 and TRBJ2-2 gives the full variable domain: GAGVSQTPSNKVTEKGKYVELRCDPISGHTALYWYRQSLGQGPEFLIYFQGTGAADDSGLPNDRFFAVRPEGSVSTLKIQRTERGDSAVYLCASSLASGPGELFFGEGSRLTVL.